This T cell receptor (beta chain) was sequenced for a study of blood T cell repertoires in COVID-19. For the study at large: Spain, Italy and the United States supplied samples that represented acute and convalescent COVID-19. T cells, B-cell-depleted T cells, or PBMCs provided the cDNA or gDNA that served as material.

Trimming pared 3 bases from V and 6 bases from J, leaving 10 bases between. The CDR3 runs to 14 residues. The V gene's germline CDR1 is SGHDT and CDR2 YYEEEE. In the study's own analysis: The assay estimated nucleated cells by amplifying reference gene primers. Profiling relied on immunoSEQ multiplex PCR, and the TCRdb table lists in-frame clones only, not all of them. The DNA was the basis for D and trimming; V, J and clone size are from that table. This sample has 150,000 to 200,000 clones, with roughly four fifths found just once. The sample consisted of peripheral blood. This TCR derives from a woman aged 25 to 39 with acute or convalescent COVID-19. This sequence joins TRBV5-6 and TRBJ1-6; D may be TRBD1 (5 bases). The chain's CDR3 is CASSSRAGNSPLHF. CDR3 nucleotides: TGTGCCAGCAGCTCCAGGGCTGGTAATTCACCCCTCCACTTT. The full variable domain, in which reference TRBV5-6 and TRBJ1-6 provide the parts outside the CDR3, is DAGVTQSPTHLIKTRGQQVTLRCSPKSGHDTVSWYQQALGQGPQFIFQYYEEEERQRGNFPDRFSGHQFPNYSSELNVNALLLGDSALYLCASSSRAGNSPLHFGNGTRLTVT.